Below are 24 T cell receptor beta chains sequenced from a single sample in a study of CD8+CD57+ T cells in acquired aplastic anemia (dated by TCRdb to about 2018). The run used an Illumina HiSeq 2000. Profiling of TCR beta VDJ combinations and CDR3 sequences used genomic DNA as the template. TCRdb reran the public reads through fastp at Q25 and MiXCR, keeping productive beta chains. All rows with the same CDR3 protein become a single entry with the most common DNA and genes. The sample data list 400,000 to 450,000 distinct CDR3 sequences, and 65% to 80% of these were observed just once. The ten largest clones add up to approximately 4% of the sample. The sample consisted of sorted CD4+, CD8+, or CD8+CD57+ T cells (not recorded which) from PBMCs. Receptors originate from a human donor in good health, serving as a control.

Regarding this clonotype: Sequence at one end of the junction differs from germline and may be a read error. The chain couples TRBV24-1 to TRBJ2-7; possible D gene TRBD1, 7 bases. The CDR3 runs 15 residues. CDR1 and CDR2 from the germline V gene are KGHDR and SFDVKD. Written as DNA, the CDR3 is TGTGCCACCAGCGTATGCGGGACAGTGACCGGCGAGGAGTACTTC. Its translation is CATSVCGTVTGEEYF.

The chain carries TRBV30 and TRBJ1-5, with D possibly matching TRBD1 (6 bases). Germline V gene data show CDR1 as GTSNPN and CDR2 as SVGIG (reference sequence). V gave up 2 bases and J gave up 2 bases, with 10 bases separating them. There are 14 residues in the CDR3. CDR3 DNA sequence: TGTGCCTGGAGTAAGGGGGGTGGCAATCAGCCCCAGCATTTT. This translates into CAWSKGGGNQPQHF.

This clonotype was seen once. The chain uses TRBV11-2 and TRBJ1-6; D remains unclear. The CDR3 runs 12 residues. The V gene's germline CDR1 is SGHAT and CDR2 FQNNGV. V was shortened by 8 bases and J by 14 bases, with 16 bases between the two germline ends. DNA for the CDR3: TGTGCCAGCCGAAGAGAGGAAAGGGCCCTCCACTTT. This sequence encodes CASRREERALHF.

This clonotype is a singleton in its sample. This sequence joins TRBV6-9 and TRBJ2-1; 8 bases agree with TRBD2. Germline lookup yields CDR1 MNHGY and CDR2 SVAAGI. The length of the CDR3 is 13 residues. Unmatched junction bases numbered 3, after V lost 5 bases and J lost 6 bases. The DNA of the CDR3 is TGTGCCAGCAGTAGCGGGGGCTTCAATGAGCAGTTCTTC. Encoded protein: CASSSGGFNEQFF.

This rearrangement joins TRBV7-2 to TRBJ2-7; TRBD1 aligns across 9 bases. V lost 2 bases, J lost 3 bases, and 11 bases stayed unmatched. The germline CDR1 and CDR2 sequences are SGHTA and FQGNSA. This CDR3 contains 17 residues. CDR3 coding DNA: TGTGCCAGCAGCTTACGGACAGGGGCCAACCATGGCTACGAGCAGTACTTC. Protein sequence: CASSLRTGANHGYEQYF.

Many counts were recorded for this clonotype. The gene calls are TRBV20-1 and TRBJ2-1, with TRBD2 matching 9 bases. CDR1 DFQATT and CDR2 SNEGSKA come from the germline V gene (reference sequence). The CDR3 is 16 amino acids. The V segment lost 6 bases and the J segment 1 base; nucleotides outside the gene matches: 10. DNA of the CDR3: TGCAGTGCCTACGCCCTAGCGGGGCTTTCCTACAATGAGCAGTTCTTC. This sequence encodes CSAYALAGLSYNEQFF.

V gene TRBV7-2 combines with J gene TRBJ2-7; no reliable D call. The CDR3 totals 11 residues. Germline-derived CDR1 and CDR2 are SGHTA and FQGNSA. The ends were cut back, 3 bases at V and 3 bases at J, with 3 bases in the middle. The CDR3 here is CASSFVYEQYF. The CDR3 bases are TGTGCCAGCAGCTTTGTCTACGAGCAGTACTTC.

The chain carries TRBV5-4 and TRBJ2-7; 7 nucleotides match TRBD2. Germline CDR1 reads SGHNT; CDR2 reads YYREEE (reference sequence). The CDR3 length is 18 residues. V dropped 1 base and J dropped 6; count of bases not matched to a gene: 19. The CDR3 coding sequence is TGTGCCAGCAGCTTGTATGCGGCTAGCGGACATGAGGCCACCGAGCAGTACTTC. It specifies CASSLYAASGHEATEQYF. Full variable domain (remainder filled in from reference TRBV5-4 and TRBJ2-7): ETGVTQSPTHLIKTRGQQVTLRCSSQSGHNTVSWYQQALGQGPQFIFQYYREEENGRGNFPPRFSGLQFPNYSSELNVNALELDDSALYLCASSLYAASGHEATEQYFGPGTRLTVT.

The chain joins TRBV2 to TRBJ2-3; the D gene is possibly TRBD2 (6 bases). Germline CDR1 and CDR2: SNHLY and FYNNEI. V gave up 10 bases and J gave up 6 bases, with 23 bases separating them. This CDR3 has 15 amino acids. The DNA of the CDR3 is TGTGCCACCAGCTCCGGACGGGAGAAGACCGATACGCAGTATTTT. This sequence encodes CATSSGREKTDTQYF.

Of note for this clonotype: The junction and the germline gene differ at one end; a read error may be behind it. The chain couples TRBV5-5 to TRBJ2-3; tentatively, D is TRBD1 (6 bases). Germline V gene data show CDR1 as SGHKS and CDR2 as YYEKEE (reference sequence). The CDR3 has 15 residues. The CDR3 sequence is CASSWDTGRTDTQYF. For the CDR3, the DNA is TGCGCCAGCAGCTGGGACACAGGGCGCACAGATACGCAGTATTTT.

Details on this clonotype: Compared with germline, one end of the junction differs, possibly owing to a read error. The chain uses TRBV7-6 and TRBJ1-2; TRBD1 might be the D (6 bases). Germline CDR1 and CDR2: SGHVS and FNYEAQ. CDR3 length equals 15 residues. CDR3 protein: CASSLAGGATDTYTF. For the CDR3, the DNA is TGTGCTAGCAGCTTAGCCGGGGGGGCCACAGATACGTACACCTTC.

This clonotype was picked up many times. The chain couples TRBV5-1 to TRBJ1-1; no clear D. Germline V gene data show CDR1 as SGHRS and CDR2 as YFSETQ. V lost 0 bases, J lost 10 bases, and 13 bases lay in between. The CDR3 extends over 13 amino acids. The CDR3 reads CASSLASRLGAFF. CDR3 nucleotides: TGCGCCAGCAGCTTGGCAAGTCGGTTAGGAGCTTTCTTT.

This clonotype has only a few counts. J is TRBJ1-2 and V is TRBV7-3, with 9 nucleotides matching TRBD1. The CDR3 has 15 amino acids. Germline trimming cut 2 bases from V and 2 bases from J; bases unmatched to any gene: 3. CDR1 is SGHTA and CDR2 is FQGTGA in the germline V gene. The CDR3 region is CASSLGTGRNYGYTF. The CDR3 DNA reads TGTGCCAGCAGCTTAGGGACAGGGCGCAACTATGGCTACACCTTC.

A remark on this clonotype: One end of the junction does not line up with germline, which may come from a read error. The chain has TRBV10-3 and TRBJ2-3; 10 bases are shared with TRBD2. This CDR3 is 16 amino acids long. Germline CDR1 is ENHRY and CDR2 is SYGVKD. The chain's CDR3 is CAISESRLAGEETHYF. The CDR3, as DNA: TGTGCCATCAGTGAGTCCCGGCTAGCGGGGGAGGAAACGCACTATTTT.

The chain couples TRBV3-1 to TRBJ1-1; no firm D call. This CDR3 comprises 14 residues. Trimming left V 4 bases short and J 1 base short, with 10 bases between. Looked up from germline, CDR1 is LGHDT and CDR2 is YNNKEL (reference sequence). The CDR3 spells CASSPLTRNTEAFF. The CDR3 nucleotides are TGTGCCAGCAGCCCCCTTACACGGAACACTGAAGCTTTCTTT. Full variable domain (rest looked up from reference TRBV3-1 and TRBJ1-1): DTAVSQTPKYLVTQMGNDKSIKCEQNLGHDTMYWYKQDSKKFLKIMFSYNNKELIINETVPNRFSPKSPDKAHLNLHINSLELGDSAVYFCASSPLTRNTEAFFGQGTRLTVV.

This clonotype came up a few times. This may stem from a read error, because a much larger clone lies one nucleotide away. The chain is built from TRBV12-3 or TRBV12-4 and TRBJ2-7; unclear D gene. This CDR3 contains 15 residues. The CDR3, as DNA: TGTGCCGGCAGTTTAAGGCTAGAGTCCTCCTACGAGCAGTACTTC. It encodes CAGSLRLESSYEQYF.

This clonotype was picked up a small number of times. For the CDR3, the DNA is TGCAGTGCTAGAGGGGTTGATACGCAGTATTTT. The encoded protein is CSARGVDTQYF. The rearrangement joins TRBV20-1 to TRBJ2-3; no firm D call. This CDR3 comprises 11 residues. Deletions cut 1 base from V and 6 bases from J, with 5 bases between. Germline V gives CDR1 DFQATT, CDR2 SNEGSKA (reference sequence).

The CDR3 spells CASSSAGGAGGRYF. The CDR3 region has the DNA TGTGCCAGCAGCTCAGCGGGGGGGGCAGGGGGGCGGTACTTC. The V call is TRBV7-6, the J call TRBJ2-7; TRBD2 matches at 10 bases. Germline CDR1 SGHVS, CDR2 FNYEAQ. This CDR3 region has 14 residues. The J segment lost 12 bases and the V segment lost 4 bases, leaving 12 bases of the junction unmatched.

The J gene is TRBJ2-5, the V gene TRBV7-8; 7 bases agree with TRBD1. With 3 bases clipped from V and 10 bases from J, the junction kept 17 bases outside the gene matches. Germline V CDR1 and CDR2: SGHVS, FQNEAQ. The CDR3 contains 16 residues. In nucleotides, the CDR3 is TGTGCCAGCAGCTTTGAGGGGGCCCACTACGAGCAGTACCAGTACTTC. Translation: CASSFEGAHYEQYQYF.

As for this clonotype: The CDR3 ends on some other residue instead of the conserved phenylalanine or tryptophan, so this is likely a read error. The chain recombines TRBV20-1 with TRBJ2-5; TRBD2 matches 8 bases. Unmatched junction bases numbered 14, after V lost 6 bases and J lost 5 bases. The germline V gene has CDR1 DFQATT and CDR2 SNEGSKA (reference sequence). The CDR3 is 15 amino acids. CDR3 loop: CSAMVAGRAGETQYS. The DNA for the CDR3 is TGCAGTGCCATGGTAGCGGGGAGAGCTGGGGAGACCCAGTACTCC.

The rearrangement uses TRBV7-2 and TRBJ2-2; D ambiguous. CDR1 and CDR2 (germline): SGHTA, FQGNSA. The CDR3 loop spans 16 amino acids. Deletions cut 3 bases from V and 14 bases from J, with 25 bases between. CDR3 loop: CASSLGMNTEAFFLFF. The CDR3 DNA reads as TGTGCCAGCAGCTTGGGGATGAACACTGAAGCTTTCTTTCTGTTTTTT.

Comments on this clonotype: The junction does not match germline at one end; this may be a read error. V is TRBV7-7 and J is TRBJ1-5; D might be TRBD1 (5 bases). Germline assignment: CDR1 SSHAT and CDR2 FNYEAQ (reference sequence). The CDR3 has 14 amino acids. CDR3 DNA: TGTGCTAGCAGCTTGGGCGGGGGGTCGGGAGAGCCCCATTTT. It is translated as CASSLGGGSGEPHF.

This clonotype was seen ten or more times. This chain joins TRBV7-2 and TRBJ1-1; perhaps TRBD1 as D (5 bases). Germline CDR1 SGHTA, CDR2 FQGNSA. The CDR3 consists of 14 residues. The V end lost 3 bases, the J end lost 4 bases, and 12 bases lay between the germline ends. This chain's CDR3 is CASSFLRGTTEAFF. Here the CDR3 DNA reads TGTGCCAGCAGCTTTCTGAGGGGAACCACTGAAGCTTTCTTT.

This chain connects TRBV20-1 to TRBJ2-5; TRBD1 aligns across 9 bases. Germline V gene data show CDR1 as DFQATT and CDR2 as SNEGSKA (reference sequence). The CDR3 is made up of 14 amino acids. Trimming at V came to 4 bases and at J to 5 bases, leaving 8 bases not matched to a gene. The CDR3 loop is CSAKAGTGYETQYF. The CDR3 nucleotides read TGCAGTGCTAAGGCCGGGACAGGGTACGAGACCCAGTACTTC.